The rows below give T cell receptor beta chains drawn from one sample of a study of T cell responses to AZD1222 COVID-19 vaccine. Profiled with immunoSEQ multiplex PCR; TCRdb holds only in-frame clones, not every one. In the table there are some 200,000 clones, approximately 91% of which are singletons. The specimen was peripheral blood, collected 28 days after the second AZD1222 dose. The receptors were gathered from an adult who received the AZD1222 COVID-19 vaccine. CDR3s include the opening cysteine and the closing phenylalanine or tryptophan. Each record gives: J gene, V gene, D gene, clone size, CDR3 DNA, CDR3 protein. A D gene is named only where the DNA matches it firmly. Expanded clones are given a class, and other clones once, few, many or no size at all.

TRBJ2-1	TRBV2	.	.	TGTGCCAGCAGCCTACAGGATGCCTCCTACAATGAGCAGTTCTTC	CASSLQDASYNEQFF
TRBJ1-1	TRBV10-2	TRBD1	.	TGCGCCAGCACCGGACAGGGACCGAACACTGAAGCTTTCTTT	CASTGQGPNTEAFF
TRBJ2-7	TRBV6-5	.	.	TGTGCCAGCAGGGCGAGGCATGTCCTAGGCGAGCAGTACTTC	CASRARHVLGEQYF
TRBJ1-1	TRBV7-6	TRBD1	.	TGTGCCAGCAGTCTTAGGACAGGGTCGAACACTGAAGCTTTCTTT	CASSLRTGSNTEAFF
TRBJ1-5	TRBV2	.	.	TGTGCCAGCAGTGAAAACAGAGGCAATCAGCCCCAGCATTTT	CASSENRGNQPQHF
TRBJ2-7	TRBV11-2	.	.	TGTGCCAGCAGCTTAGGGACCAAAGGCTACGAGCAGTACTTC	CASSLGTKGYEQYF
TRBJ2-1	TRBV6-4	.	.	TGTGCCAGCAGTTATTGGCCCTACAATGAGCAGTTCTTC	CASSYWPYNEQFF
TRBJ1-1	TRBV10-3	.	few	TGTGCCACCTCGGGAGGGAACACTGAAGCTTTCTTT	CATSGGNTEAFF
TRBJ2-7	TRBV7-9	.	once	TGTGCCAGCAGCCCCCGGGACTTCTCCGAGCAGTACTTC	CASSPRDFSEQYF
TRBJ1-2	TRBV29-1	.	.	TGCAGCGTTGTGGCAGGGGAGTTAAATGGCTACACCTTC	CSVVAGELNGYTF
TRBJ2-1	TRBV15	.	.	TGTGCCACCAGCAGAGCCGGGACAAAGAAAAATGAGCAGTTCTTC	CATSRAGTKKNEQFF